The subject of this entry is one T cell receptor beta chain. This entry is derived from a study of shared clonotypes between healthy human individuals. Profiling relied on immunoSEQ multiplex PCR, and the TCRdb table lists in-frame clones only, not all of them. The top ten hold approximately 1.2% of the sample, which has just over 2,000,000 clones, about 95% seen once. Naivety among CD8 cells was defined by CD45RO negativity and positive CCR7 selection, thereby excluding terminally differentiated effector memory CD45RA+ cells. Donors were Caucasian adults residing in Nashville, Tennessee, USA. Per the germline V gene, CDR1 is SNHLY and CDR2 is FYNNEI. Trimming removed 5 bases from V and 4 bases from J, with 11 bases in between. The CDR3 extends over 14 amino acids.

The clonotype was recovered from a man between 18 and 29 years old in good health. This sequence joins TRBV2 and TRBJ1-4; D not certain. Material: naive CD8+ T cells sorted from blood. The CDR3 sequence is CASSQPHSNEKLFF. CDR3 nucleotides: TGTGCCAGCAGTCAGCCCCACAGTAATGAAAAACTGTTTTTT.